This is a list of T cell receptor beta chains from one sample in a study of T cells expressing NK-cell markers. TCRdb derives one entry per CDR3 protein from the 5' RACE reads, leaving out DNA. The sample is made up of hundreds of thousands of distinct CDR3 sequences, and the top ten hold 7.3% of it. The specimen sequenced was blood T cells: a sorted CD56 or NKG2C T cell subset, CD4+ or CD8+ T cells, or bulk PBMC T cells (not recorded which). All receptors come from a woman aged 18 to 69 in good health. Each CDR3 is given with its conserved first and last residue.

TRBV7-2	15	TRBJ2-1	CASSFEASEYNEQFF
TRBV20-1	13	TRBJ2-5	CSALSGVQETQYF
TRBV18	12	TRBJ1-2	CASSPQGNGYTF
TRBV15	16	TRBJ1-6	CATSRLGGRQGSPLHF
TRBV28	16	TRBJ1-5	CASSLLTGSSNQPQHF
TRBV7-9	17	TRBJ2-3	CASSSSPGRWMSDTQYF
TRBV2	14	TRBJ1-1	CASSVWGLNTEAFF
TRBV20-1	15	TRBJ2-3	CSALAGASSTDTQYF
TRBV9	14	TRBJ2-3	CASSPRTSDDTQYF
TRBV5-5	13	TRBJ2-1	CASSFPGAYEQFF
TRBV6-1	16	TRBJ2-5	CASSPPGRAAGGTQYF
TRBV12-3/TRBV12-4	13	TRBJ2-2	CASSFGATGELFF
TRBV7-8	12	TRBJ2-5	CASSPDPETQYF
TRBV20-1	12	TRBJ1-1	CSASEGEDGAFF
TRBV29-1	12	TRBJ2-6	CSVDQGSNVLTF
TRBV5-1	15	TRBJ2-1	CASKLGGGAGNEQFF
TRBV18	14	TRBJ2-5	CASSRPPFQETQYF
TRBV29-1	15	TRBJ2-2	CSVRRLAGGTGELFF
TRBV4-2	14	TRBJ1-1	CASSQLGGNTEAFF
TRBV7-9	17	TRBJ2-3	CASSLFFRTGGADTQYF
TRBV25-1	16	TRBJ1-5	CASSECRDFSNQPQHF
TRBV2	14	TRBJ2-5	CASSGGQIRETQYF
TRBV5-1	14	TRBJ2-4	CASSYGARENIQYF
TRBV6-2/TRBV6-3	17	TRBJ2-1	CASRRFRDSLGYNEQFF
TRBV29-1	11	TRBJ1-1	CSVGPNTEAFF
TRBV5-4	12	TRBJ2-7	CASSPHGIEQYF
TRBV7-9	13	TRBJ1-2	CASSGQGGDGYTF
TRBV7-9	17	TRBJ1-2	CASSSSGTQILNYGYTF
TRBV27	15	TRBJ2-5	CASSFGLAVQETQYF
TRBV30	12	TRBJ2-3	CAWSTGGDTQYF
TRBV12-3/TRBV12-4	17	TRBJ2-5	CASSKTSGGNRQETQYF
TRBV5-1	14	TRBJ1-1	CASSPHLLRTEAFF
TRBV4-3	13	TRBJ1-2	CASSLRFFDGYTF
TRBV3-1	15	TRBJ2-3	CASSPGGQDVDTQYF
TRBV13	16	TRBJ2-5	CASSTHETGGDETQYF
TRBV6-5	15	TRBJ2-5	CASSYPSGDQETQYF
TRBV20-1	14	TRBJ1-5	CSASGDRSNQPQHF
TRBV6-2/TRBV6-3	14	TRBJ1-1	CASSYMGPMAGAFF
TRBV7-3	17	TRBJ2-1	CASSLTPALSSYNEQFF
TRBV7-2	17	TRBJ2-7	CASSPTSGRYPAYEQYF
TRBV9	12	TRBJ1-6	CASSLQGSPLHF
TRBV7-2	13	TRBJ2-1	CASSPLIRDEQFF
TRBV10-3	13	TRBJ1-1	CAISDWVLTEAFF
TRBV10-3	13	TRBJ2-5	CAISEREQETQYF
TRBV15	16	TRBJ2-3	CATSEGTSGGHDTQYF
TRBV6-2/TRBV6-3	11	TRBJ2-2	CASSPSRELFF
TRBV6-1	15	TRBJ2-1	CASSPMGLLDNEQFF
TRBV11-2	19	TRBJ2-3	CASSRRLAGALTSTDTQYF
TRBV20-1	14	TRBJ1-1	CSARGHRGNTEAFF
TRBV5-1	17	TRBJ2-5	CASSLGPVGGNQETQYF
TRBV12-3/TRBV12-4	15	TRBJ2-7	CASSTRGVLAIEQYF
TRBV29-1	14	TRBJ2-5	CSGRDRVGKETQYF
TRBV11-2	13	TRBJ1-2	CASSLVGRSLYTF
TRBV19	15	TRBJ2-3	CASSIDLPSTDTQYF
TRBV5-1	13	TRBJ2-4	CASSSRQENIQYF
TRBV5-6	13	TRBJ2-7	CASSSMPGAEQYF
TRBV27	14	TRBJ2-5	CASSPQSGGETQYF
TRBV18	14	TRBJ2-1	CASSPRRGAAEQFF
TRBV20-1	13	TRBJ2-5	CSAKTSGQETQYF
TRBV12-3/TRBV12-4	14	TRBJ2-5	CASSRGGPLETQYF